Sequencing of this TCR beta chain was carried out in a study of graft-versus-host responses after intestinal transplantation. The wider study: Multivisceral, liver-intestinal, or isolated intestinal transplants were given to recipients. Anti-thymocyte globulin induction preceded about 3 years of tacrolimus and steroid maintenance in all recipients. Study results and caveats: Analysis identified GvH clones in recipient marrow, with some appearing first in ileum or blood. Allograft graft-versus-host to host-versus-graft clonal ratios ran high in patients with graft-donor T cell macrochimerism.

V was pared by 5 bases and J by 5 bases, with 6 bases between. The V gene's germline CDR1 is SGHRS and CDR2 YFSETQ. This CDR3 comprises 11 residues. Data came from immunoSEQ multiplex PCR; TCRdb stores just in-frame clones and leaves some out. Of around 78,000 clones in the sample, over 75% were seen once. A remark on this clone: The antigen remains undetermined.

V usage is TRBV5-1 and J usage is TRBJ2-3, with D unclear. This receptor was obtained from a human donor who was the organ donor for an intestinal transplant. The sequencing used unstimulated CD8+ T cells sorted from spleen or lymph node cells, collected before transplant. The CDR3 is CASRTLDTQYF. Written as DNA, the CDR3 is TGCGCCAGCAGGACCCTAGATACGCAGTATTTT.